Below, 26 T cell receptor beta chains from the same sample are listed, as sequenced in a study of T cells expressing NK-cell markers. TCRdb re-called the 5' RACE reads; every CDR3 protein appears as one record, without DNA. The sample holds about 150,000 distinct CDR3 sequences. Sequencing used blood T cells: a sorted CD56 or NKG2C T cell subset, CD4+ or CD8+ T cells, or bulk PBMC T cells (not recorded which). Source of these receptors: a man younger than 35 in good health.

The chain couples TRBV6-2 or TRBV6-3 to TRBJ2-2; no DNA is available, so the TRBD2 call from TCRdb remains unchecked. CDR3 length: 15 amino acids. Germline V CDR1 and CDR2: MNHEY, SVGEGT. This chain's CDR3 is CASRTGTTNTGELFF.

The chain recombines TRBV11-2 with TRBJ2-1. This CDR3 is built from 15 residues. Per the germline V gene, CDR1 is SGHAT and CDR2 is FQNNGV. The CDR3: CASSLAGDIGWEQFF. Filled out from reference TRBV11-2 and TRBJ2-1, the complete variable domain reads EAGVAQSPRYKIIEKRQSVAFWCNPISGHATLYWYQQILGQGPKLLIQFQNNGVVDDSQLPKDRFSAERLKGVDSTLKIQPAKLEDSAVYLCASSLAGDIGWEQFFGPGTRLTVL.

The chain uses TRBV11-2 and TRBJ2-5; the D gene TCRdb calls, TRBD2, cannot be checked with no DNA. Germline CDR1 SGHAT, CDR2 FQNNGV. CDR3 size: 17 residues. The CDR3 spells CASSLYSGSGAGETQYF.

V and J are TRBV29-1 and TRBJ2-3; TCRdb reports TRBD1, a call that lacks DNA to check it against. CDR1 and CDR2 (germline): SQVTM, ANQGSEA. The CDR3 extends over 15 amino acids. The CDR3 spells CSVEDSRGGPDTQYF.

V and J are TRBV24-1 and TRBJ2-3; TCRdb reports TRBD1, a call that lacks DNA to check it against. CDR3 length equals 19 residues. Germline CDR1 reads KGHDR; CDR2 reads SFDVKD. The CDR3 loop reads CATSETERDRGIIVDTQYF.

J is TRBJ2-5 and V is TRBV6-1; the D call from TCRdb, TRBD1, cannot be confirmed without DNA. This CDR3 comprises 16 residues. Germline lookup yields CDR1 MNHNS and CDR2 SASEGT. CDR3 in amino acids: CASTPQVSPIQETQYF.

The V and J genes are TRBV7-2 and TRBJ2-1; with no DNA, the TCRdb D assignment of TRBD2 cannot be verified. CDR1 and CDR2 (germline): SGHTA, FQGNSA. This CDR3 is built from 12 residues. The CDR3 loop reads CASSATGTSVFF. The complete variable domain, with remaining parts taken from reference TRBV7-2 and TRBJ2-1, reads GAGVSQSPSNKVTEKGKDVELRCDPISGHTALYWYRQSLGQGLEFLIYFQGNSAPDKSGLPSDRFSAERTGGSVSTLTIQRTQQEDSAVYLCASSATGTSVFFGPGTRLTVL.

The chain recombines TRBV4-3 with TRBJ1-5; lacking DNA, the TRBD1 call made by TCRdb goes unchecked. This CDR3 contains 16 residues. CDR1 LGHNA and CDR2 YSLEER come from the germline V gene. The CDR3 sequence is CASSQDKSQGGQPQHF.

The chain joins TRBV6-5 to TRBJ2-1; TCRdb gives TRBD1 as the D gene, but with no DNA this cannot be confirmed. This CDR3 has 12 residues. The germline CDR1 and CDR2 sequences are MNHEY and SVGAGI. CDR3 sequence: CASSSLPDEQFF.

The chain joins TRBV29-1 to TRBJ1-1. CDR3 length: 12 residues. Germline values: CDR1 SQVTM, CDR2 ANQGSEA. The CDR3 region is CSVEDMETEAFF.

CDR3: CASSLLAGTTDTQYF. The chain carries TRBV11-2 and TRBJ2-3; the TCRdb call, TRBD2, lacks DNA for checking. The length of the CDR3 is 15 residues. In germline, CDR1 is SGHAT, CDR2 FQNNGV.

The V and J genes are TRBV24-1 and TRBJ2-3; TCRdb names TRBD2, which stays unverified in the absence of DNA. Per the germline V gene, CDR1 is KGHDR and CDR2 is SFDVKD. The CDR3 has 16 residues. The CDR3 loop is CATSDRTSGITDTQYF.

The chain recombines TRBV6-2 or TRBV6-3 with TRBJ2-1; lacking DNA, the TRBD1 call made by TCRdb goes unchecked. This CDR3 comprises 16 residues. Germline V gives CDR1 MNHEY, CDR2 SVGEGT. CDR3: CASSYLDRGGMNEQFF.

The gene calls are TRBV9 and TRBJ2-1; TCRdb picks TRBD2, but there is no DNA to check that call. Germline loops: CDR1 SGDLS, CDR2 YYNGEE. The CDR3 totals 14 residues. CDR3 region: CASSAGLVSDEQFF.

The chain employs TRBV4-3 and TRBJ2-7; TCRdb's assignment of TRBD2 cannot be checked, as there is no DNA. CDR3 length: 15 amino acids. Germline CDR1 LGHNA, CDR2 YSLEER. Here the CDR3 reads CASSQSSTSGYEQYF.

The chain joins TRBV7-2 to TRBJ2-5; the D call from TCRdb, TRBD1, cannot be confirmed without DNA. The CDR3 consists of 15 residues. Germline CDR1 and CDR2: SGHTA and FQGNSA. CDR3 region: CASSLGPAYQETQYF.

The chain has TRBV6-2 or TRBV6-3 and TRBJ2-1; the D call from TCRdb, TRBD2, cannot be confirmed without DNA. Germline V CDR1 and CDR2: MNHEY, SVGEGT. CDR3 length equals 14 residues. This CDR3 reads CASRGSGAYNEQFF.

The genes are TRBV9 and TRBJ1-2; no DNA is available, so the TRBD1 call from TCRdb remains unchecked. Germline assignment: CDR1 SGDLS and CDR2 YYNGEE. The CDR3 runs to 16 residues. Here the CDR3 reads CASSVGVTGAGYGYTF.

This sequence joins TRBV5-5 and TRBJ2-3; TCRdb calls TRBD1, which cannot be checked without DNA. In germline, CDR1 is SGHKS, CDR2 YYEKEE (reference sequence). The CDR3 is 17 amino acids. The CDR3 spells CASSLSTGTTSTDTQYF.

This CDR3 reads CATREGSSSYNSPLHF. The rearrangement uses TRBV24-1 and TRBJ1-6. Germline V gene lookup returns CDR1 KGHDR and CDR2 SFDVKD. The CDR3 consists of 16 residues.

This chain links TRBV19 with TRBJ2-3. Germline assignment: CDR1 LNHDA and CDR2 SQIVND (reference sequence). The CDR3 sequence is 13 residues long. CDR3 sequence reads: CASSMLEEDTQYF.

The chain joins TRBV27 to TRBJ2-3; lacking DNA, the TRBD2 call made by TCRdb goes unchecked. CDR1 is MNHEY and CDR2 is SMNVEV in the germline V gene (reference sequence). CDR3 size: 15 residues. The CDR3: CASLPLAGEGDTQYF.

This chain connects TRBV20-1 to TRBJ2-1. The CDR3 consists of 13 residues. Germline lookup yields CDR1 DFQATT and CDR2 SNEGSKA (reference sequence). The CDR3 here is CSASDGSHNEQFF.

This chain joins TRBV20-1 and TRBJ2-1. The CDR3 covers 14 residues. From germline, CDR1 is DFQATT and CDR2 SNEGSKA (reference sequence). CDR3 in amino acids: CSARELSSYNEQFF.

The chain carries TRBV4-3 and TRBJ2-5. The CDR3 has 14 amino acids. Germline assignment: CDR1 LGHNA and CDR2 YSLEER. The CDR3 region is CASSQDITQETQYF.

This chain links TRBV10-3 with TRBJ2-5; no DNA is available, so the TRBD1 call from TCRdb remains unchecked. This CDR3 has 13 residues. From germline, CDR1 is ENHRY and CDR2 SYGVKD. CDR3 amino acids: CAISEFRDETQYF.